Following are 27 T cell receptor beta chains from one sample sequenced in a study of beta chain features in type 1 diabetes. Investigators reverse transcribed all isolated RNA, so they sequenced expressed TCRB transcripts. Generated by immunoSEQ multiplex PCR, the TCRdb table keeps only in-frame clones and is missing some. This sample yields 130,000 or so clones, of which less than 20% are seen a single time; approximately 2.3% belongs to the top ten. These receptors' antigens are unknown. Notes on the study in general: Shortening of TCRB CDR3s, moderate but significant, appeared in all four CD4+ subsets of Type 1 diabetes patients.

Sequencing was performed on central memory CD4+ T cells from blood. These receptors all stem from a man aged 30 to 39 with type 1 diabetes.

V and J are TRBV5-1 and TRBJ2-1; D unresolved. CDR3 length: 12 residues. Per the germline V gene, CDR1 is SGHRS and CDR2 is YFSETQ. The V end lost 1 base, the J end lost 7 bases, and 6 bases lay between the germline ends. The CDR3 bases are TGCGCCAGCAGCTTGATGGGGAATGAGCAGTTCTTC. Translation gives CASSLMGNEQFF.

This clone has ten or more counts. V usage is TRBV28 and J usage is TRBJ1-2; TRBD1 aligns across 9 bases. Germline CDR1 MDHEN, CDR2 SYDVKM. This CDR3 has 12 residues. V shed 7 bases and J 7 bases; nucleotides not matched to a gene: 4. CDR3 protein: CASTGQGFGYTF. The CDR3 DNA follows: TGTGCCAGCACGGGACAGGGCTTTGGCTACACCTTC.

V is TRBV5-1 and J is TRBJ2-1; D gene uncertain. This CDR3 has 13 amino acids. The V and J ends lost 2 bases and 6 bases respectively, with 9 bases between them. Germline V gene lookup returns CDR1 SGHRS and CDR2 YFSETQ. The CDR3 loop is CASSFLPGNEQFF. CDR3 nucleotide sequence: TGCGCCAGCAGCTTCCTTCCGGGCAATGAGCAGTTCTTC.

This clone turned up a few times. The chain has TRBV29-1 and TRBJ1-2, with 9 bases identical to TRBD1. The germline V gene encodes CDR1 SQVTM and CDR2 ANQGSEA. There are 13 residues in the CDR3. Trimming removed 6 bases from V and 7 bases from J; junction bases left unmatched: 9. CDR3 nucleotide sequence: TGCAGCGTGATTCTCGGGACAGGGTCTGGCTACACCTTC. Residues: CSVILGTGSGYTF.

The chain recombines TRBV9 with TRBJ1-4; TRBD1 might be the D (5 bases). The CDR3 runs 12 residues. CDR1 SGDLS and CDR2 YYNGEE come from the germline V gene. Between the trimmed V and J ends, which lost 4 bases and 8 bases, there was a span of 9 bases. The CDR3 nucleotides read TGTGCCAGCAGCAGGGGAGGAGAAAAACTGTTTTTT. Amino acid sequence: CASSRGGEKLFF.

V usage is TRBV7-9 and J usage is TRBJ2-7, with 7 bases fitting TRBD1. J gave up 3 bases and V 5 bases, and 4 bases lay outside the gene matches. The germline V gene has CDR1 SEHNR and CDR2 FQNEAQ (reference sequence). CDR3 length equals 13 residues. CDR3: CASSVAGGYEQYF. DNA for the CDR3: TGTGCCAGCAGCGTGGCAGGGGGCTACGAGCAGTACTTC. Drawing the rest from reference TRBV7-9 and TRBJ2-7, the complete variable domain is DTGVSQNPRHKITKRGQNVTFRCDPISEHNRLYWYRQTLGQGPEFLTYFQNEAQLEKSRLLSDRFSAERPKGSFSTLEIQRTEQGDSAMYLCASSVAGGYEQYFGPGTRLTVT.

A few counts support this clone. The gene calls are TRBV25-1 and TRBJ1-1; D is uncertain. There are 18 residues in the CDR3. V was clipped by 7 bases and J by 0 bases, with 24 bases between them. Germline V lookup: CDR1 MGHDK, CDR2 SYGVNS. The CDR3 DNA is TGTGCCAGCACCCCGGGATCGGCCGCCGCGTGGATGAACACTGAAGCTTTCTTT. Encoded protein: CASTPGSAAAWMNTEAFF.

The chain couples TRBV5-1 to TRBJ2-7; 8 bases are a match to TRBD1. In germline, CDR1 is SGHRS, CDR2 YFSETQ. Germline trimming cut 0 bases from V and 5 bases from J; bases unmatched to any gene: 10. The CDR3 contains 16 residues. The CDR3, as DNA: TGCGCCAGCAGCTTGGGCCCGACAGACAGGGGTCACGAGCAGTACTTC. As protein: CASSLGPTDRGHEQYF.

This clone was recorded a few times. This chain links TRBV9 with TRBJ2-1, with D possibly being TRBD1 (5 bases). Per the germline V gene, CDR1 is SGDLS and CDR2 is YYNGEE. The CDR3 extends over 16 amino acids. V lost 0 bases to trimming and J lost 5 bases, with 15 bases between them. The CDR3 DNA reads TGTGCCAGCAGCGTAGAGGCCAGGGCTGGAGACAATGAGCAGTTCTTC. Its protein product is CASSVEARAGDNEQFF.

This clone came up a few times. The V gene is TRBV4-2, the J gene TRBJ2-3; 7 bases fit TRBD1. Germline values: CDR1 LGHNA, CDR2 YNFKEQ. The CDR3 has 13 amino acids. Trimming removed 5 bases from V and 5 bases from J; junction bases left unmatched: 4. CDR3 protein: CASSDRAGDTQYF. The CDR3 DNA sequence: TGTGCCAGCAGCGACAGGGCGGGAGATACGCAGTATTTT.

In this sample, this clone turned up a few times. The chain recombines TRBV29-1 with TRBJ2-6, with TRBD2 as a possible D gene (6 bases). The V end lost 7 bases, the J end lost 2 bases, and 12 bases lay between the germline ends. Germline V gives CDR1 SQVTM, CDR2 ANQGSEA. This CDR3 is built from 14 residues. CDR3 protein: CSALGGTGANVLTF. The CDR3, as DNA: TGCAGCGCCTTGGGAGGAACTGGGGCCAACGTCCTGACTTTC.

In this sample, this clone turned up a few times. The genes are TRBV5-6 and TRBJ2-7; 7 nucleotides line up with TRBD1. Germline-derived CDR1 and CDR2 are SGHDT and YYEEEE. After removal of 0 bases from V and 4 bases from J, the junction contained 1 base not matched to a gene. This CDR3 spans 13 amino acids. The CDR3, as DNA: TGTGCCAGCAGCTTGGACAGGGGATACGAGCAGTACTTC. Its protein product is CASSLDRGYEQYF.

This clone turned up a few times. This chain joins TRBV10-3 and TRBJ1-5; D gene ambiguous. Germline V lookup: CDR1 ENHRY, CDR2 SYGVKD. The V gene lost 4 bases and the J gene lost 2 bases, with 6 bases spanning the gap. CDR3 length equals 13 residues. CDR3 protein: CAISVDGNQPQHF. CDR3 sequence (DNA): TGTGCCATCAGTGTAGACGGCAATCAGCCCCAGCATTTT.

The sample holds a few counts of this clone. The V call is TRBV13, the J call TRBJ2-1; 8 bases match TRBD1. With V trimmed by 0 bases and J by 3 bases, 7 bases remained unmatched. Germline V gives CDR1 PRHDT, CDR2 FYEKMQ (reference sequence). This CDR3 is built from 17 residues. CDR3 bases: TGTGCCAGCAGCTTAGGCAGGGGGCGCGGGGTCTACAATGAGCAGTTCTTC. It yields the protein CASSLGRGRGVYNEQFF.

This chain uses TRBV30 with TRBJ1-6; D might be TRBD1 (5 bases). Trimming pared 4 bases from V and 0 bases from J, leaving 16 bases between. Germline V gene data show CDR1 as GTSNPN and CDR2 as SVGIG (reference sequence). This CDR3 is built from 17 residues. The CDR3 is CAWNSGAGSSYNSPLHF. In DNA form, the CDR3 reads TGTGCCTGGAACTCCGGGGCGGGTAGCTCCTATAATTCACCCCTCCACTTT.

This clone showed up just a few times. The chain links TRBV7-2 to TRBJ2-5; perhaps TRBD2 as D (5 bases). The CDR3 sequence is 15 residues long. Germline V gene data show CDR1 as SGHTA and CDR2 as FQGNSA. V lost 5 bases and J lost 0, with 13 bases in between. CDR3 in amino acids: CASSQPPGNQETQYF. CDR3 DNA: TGTGCCAGCAGCCAACCCCCGGGAAACCAAGAGACCCAGTACTTC.

This clone was detected a few times. The V gene is TRBV7-8, the J gene TRBJ2-3; no definite D call. V lost 5 bases and J lost 1, with 16 bases in between. CDR1 and CDR2 (germline): SGHVS, FQNEAQ. The CDR3 runs to 16 residues. The CDR3 reads CASSPNSLTGTDTQYF. The CDR3 DNA is TGTGCCAGCAGCCCAAATAGCTTAACGGGCACAGATACGCAGTATTTT.

This clone turned up a few times. The rearrangement joins TRBV6-5 to TRBJ2-7; no reliable D call. The V and J ends lost 0 bases and 0 bases respectively, with 9 bases between them. The CDR3 loop spans 15 amino acids. CDR1 is MNHEY, CDR2 SVGAGI, per germline. The CDR3 DNA reads TGTGCCAGCAGTTACTCGATCGTCAGCTCCTACGAGCAGTACTTC. It is translated as CASSYSIVSSYEQYF.

This clone was counted between two and nine times. The DNA of the CDR3 is TGTGCCAGCAGCACATCCGGGACAGGGGGTTCACCCCTCCACTTT. Translation gives CASSTSGTGGSPLHF. The genes are TRBV9 and TRBJ1-6; TRBD1 matches 11 bases. V lost 4 bases to trimming and J lost 9 bases; unmatched junction nucleotides: 6. This CDR3 has 15 amino acids. Germline CDR1 reads SGDLS; CDR2 reads YYNGEE. The full variable domain, completed using reference TRBV9 and TRBJ1-6, is DSGVTQTPKHLITATGQRVTLRCSPRSGDLSVYWYQQSLDQGLQFLIQYYNGEERAKGNILERFSAQQFPDLHSELNLSSLELGDSALYFCASSTSGTGGSPLHFGNGTRLTVT.

This chain links TRBV5-6 with TRBJ2-7, with D hard to call. This CDR3 spans 12 amino acids. V shed 3 bases and J shed 4 bases, with 8 bases lying between them. The germline CDR1 and CDR2 sequences are SGHDT and YYEEEE. In nucleotides, the CDR3 is TGTGCCAGCAGCTACCAGCGATACGAGCAGTACTTC. It translates to CASSYQRYEQYF.

This clone was seen only a few times. The chain recombines TRBV9 with TRBJ1-4; a possible D gene is TRBD1 (5 bases). The CDR3 sequence is 14 residues long. Per germline, CDR1 SGDLS and CDR2 YYNGEE. Trimming stripped 7 bases from V and 7 bases from J, with 17 bases between. The CDR3 DNA sequence: TGTGCCAGCGGGGCGGGTACCCCGGGTGAAAAACTGTTTTTT. Translated, it gives CASGAGTPGEKLFF. Looking up the rest from reference TRBV9 and TRBJ1-4 gives the full variable domain: DSGVTQTPKHLITATGQRVTLRCSPRSGDLSVYWYQQSLDQGLQFLIQYYNGEERAKGNILERFSAQQFPDLHSELNLSSLELGDSALYFCASGAGTPGEKLFFGSGTQLSVL.

The CDR3 protein is CASSYSQKTGELFF. The CDR3, as DNA: TGTGCCAGCAGTTACTCCCAAAAGACCGGGGAGCTGTTTTTT. The V and J genes are TRBV6-5 and TRBJ2-2; D is uncertain. The CDR3 length is 14 residues. V lost 0 bases and J 5 bases, leaving 7 bases between the germline ends. The V gene's germline CDR1 is MNHEY and CDR2 SVGAGI.

The V gene is TRBV7-2, the J gene TRBJ2-7; D is unclear. This CDR3 has 13 residues. CDR1 SGHTA and CDR2 FQGNSA come from the germline V gene. V was cut by 1 base and J by 2 bases, with 6 bases left in between. The CDR3 loop is CASSLVRTYEQYF. The CDR3 coding sequence is TGTGCCAGCAGCTTAGTCAGGACCTACGAGCAGTACTTC.

This chain uses TRBV4-3 with TRBJ1-6; 10 bases match TRBD1. After removal of 5 bases from V and 9 bases from J, the junction contained 7 bases not matched to a gene. This CDR3 has 15 amino acids. Per the germline V gene, CDR1 is LGHNA and CDR2 is YSLEER. The chain's CDR3 is CASSLGQGLGSPLHF. DNA for the CDR3: TGCGCCAGCAGCTTGGGACAGGGGTTAGGTTCACCCCTCCACTTT.

This sequence joins TRBV6-6 and TRBJ1-5; TRBD1 might be the D (5 bases). CDR1 and CDR2 from the germline V gene are MNHNY and SVGAGI (reference sequence). V lost 0 bases and J 2 bases, leaving 8 bases between the germline ends. The length of the CDR3 is 15 residues. This chain's CDR3 is CASSYSKGGNQPQHF. DNA of the CDR3: TGTGCCAGCAGTTACTCGAAAGGGGGCAATCAGCCCCAGCATTTT.

This clone came up many times. V gene TRBV29-1 combines with J gene TRBJ1-6; 10 positions match TRBD1. The CDR3 is 15 amino acids. CDR1 and CDR2 (germline): SQVTM, ANQGSEA. V lost 6 bases, J lost 6 bases, and 8 bases stayed unmatched. CDR3 amino acids: CSVRTGTGVNSPLHF. The CDR3 DNA sequence: TGCAGCGTCCGGACGGGGACAGGGGTTAATTCACCCCTCCACTTT.

The chain employs TRBV7-2 and TRBJ2-5; 9 positions agree with TRBD1. The J segment lost 5 bases and the V segment lost 4 bases, leaving 8 bases of the junction unmatched. The CDR3 contains 15 residues. Germline assignment: CDR1 SGHTA and CDR2 FQGNSA. In DNA form, the CDR3 reads TGTGCCAGCAGCTCTACAGGGGGCATAGGGGAGACCCAGTACTTC. Protein sequence: CASSSTGGIGETQYF.